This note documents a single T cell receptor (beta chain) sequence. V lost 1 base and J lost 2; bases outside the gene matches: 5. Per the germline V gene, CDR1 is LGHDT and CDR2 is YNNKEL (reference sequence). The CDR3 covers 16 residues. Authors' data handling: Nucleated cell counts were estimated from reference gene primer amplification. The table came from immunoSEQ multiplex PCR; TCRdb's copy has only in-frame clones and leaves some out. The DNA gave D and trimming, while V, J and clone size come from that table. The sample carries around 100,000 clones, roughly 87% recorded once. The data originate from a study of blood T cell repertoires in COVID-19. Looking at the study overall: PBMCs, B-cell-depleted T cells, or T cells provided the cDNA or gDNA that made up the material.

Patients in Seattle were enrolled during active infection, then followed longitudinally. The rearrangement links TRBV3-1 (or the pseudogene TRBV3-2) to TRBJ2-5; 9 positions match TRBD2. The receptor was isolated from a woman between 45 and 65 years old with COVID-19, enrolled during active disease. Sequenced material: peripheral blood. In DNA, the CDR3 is TGTGCCAGCAGCCAAGTGGTAGCGGGGGTACAAGAGACCCAGTACTTC. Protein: CASSQVVAGVQETQYF.